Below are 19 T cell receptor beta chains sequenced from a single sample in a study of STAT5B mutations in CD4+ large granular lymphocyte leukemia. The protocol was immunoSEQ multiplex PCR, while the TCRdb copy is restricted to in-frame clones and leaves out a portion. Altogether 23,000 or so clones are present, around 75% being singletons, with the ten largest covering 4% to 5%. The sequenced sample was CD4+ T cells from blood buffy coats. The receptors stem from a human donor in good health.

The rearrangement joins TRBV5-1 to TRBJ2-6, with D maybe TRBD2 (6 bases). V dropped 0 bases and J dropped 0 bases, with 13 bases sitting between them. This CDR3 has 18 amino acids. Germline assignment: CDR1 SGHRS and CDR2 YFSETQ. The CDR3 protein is CASSLAELGGSGANVLTF. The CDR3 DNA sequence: TGCGCCAGCAGCTTGGCCGAATTGGGGGGCTCTGGGGCCAACGTCCTGACTTTC.

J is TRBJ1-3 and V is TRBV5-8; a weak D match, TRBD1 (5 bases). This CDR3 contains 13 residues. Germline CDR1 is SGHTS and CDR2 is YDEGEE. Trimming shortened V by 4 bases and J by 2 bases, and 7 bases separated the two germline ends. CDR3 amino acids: CASSGGTGNTIYF. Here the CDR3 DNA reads TGTGCCAGCAGCGGGGGGACTGGAAACACCATATATTTT.

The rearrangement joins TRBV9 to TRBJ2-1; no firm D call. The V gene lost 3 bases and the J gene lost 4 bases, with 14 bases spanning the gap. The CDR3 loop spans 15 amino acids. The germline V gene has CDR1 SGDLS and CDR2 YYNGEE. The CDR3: CASSAVAVSYNEQFF. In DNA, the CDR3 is TGTGCCAGCAGCGCTGTAGCCGTATCGTACAATGAGCAGTTCTTC. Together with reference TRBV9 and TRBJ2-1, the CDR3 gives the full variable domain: DSGVTQTPKHLITATGQRVTLRCSPRSGDLSVYWYQQSLDQGLQFLIQYYNGEERAKGNILERFSAQQFPDLHSELNLSSLELGDSALYFCASSAVAVSYNEQFFGPGTRLTVL.

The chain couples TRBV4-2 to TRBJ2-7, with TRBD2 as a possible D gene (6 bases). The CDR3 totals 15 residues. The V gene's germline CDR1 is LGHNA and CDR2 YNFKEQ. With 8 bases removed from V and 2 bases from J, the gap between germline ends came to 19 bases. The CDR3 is CASGISGSDPYEQYF. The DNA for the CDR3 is TGTGCCAGCGGAATAAGCGGGTCGGACCCCTACGAGCAGTACTTC.

CDR3 residues: CASSSGLQKALHF. For the CDR3, the DNA is TGTGCCAGCAGCTCCGGACTCCAAAAGGCCCTCCACTTT. This sequence joins TRBV7-9 and TRBJ1-6; D gene unclear. Germline loops: CDR1 SEHNR, CDR2 FQNEAQ (reference sequence). The CDR3 has 13 amino acids. V was cut by 4 bases and J by 14 bases, with 15 bases left in between.

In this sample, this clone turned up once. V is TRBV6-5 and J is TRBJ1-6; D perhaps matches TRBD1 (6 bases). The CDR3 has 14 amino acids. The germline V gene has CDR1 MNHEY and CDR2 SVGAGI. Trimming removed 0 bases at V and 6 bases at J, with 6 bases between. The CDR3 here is CASSYSQGNSPLHF. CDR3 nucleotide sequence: TGTGCCAGCAGTTACTCACAGGGTAATTCACCCCTCCACTTT.

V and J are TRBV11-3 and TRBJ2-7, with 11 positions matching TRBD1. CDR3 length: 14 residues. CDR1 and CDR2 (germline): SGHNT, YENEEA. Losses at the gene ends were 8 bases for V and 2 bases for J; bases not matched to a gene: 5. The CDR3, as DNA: TGTGCCAGCGGACCGGGACAGGGGGCCTACGAGCAGTACTTC. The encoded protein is CASGPGQGAYEQYF.

The CDR3 region has the DNA TGCGCCAGCAGTCCCGGGACCGAGGGCACCGGGGAGCTGTTTTTT. Its translation: CASSPGTEGTGELFF. The rearrangement joins TRBV5-1 to TRBJ2-2; the D call may be TRBD1 or TRBD2 (5 bases each). CDR1 is SGHRS, CDR2 YFSETQ, per germline. Trimming cost V 5 bases and J 4 bases, with 15 bases left between them. CDR3 length: 15 amino acids.

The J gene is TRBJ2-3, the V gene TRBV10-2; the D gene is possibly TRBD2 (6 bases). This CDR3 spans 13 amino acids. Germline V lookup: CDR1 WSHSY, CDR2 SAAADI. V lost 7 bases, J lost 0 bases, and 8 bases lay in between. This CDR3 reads CASTGTSTDTQYF. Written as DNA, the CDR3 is TGCGCCAGCACCGGGACTAGCACAGATACGCAGTATTTT.

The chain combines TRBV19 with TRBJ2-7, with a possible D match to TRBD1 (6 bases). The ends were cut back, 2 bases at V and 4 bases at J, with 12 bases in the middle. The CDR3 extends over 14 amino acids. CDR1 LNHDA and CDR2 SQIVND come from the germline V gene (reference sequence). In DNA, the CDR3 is TGTGCCAGTAGTATAACAGGGATTAATTACGAGCAGTACTTC. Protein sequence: CASSITGINYEQYF.

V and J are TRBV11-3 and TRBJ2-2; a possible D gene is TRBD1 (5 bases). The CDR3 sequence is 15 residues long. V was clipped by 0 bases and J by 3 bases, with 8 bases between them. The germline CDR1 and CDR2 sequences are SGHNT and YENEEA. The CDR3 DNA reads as TGTGCCAGCAGCTTAGACCCGACAGACACCGGGGAGCTGTTTTTT. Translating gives CASSLDPTDTGELFF.

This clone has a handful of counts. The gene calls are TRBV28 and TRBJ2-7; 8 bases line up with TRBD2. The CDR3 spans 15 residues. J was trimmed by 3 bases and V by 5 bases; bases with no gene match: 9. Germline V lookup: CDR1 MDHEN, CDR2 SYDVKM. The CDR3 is CASSITGTRVYEQYF. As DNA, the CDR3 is TGTGCCAGCAGTATAACCGGGACTAGGGTCTACGAGCAGTACTTC.

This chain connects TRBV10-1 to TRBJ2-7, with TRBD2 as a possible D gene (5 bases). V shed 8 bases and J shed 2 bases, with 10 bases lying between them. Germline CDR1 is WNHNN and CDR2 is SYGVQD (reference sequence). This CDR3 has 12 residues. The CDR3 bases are TGCGCCAGCGGGAGCGAACCCTACGAGCAGTACTTC. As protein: CASGSEPYEQYF.

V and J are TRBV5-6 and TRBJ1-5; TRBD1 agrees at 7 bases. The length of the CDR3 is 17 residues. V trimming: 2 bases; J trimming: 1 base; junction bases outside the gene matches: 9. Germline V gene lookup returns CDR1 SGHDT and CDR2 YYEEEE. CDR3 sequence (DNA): TGTGCCAGCAGCTTAGGGGGCATTGGTGGGAGCAATCAGCCCCAGCATTTT. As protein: CASSLGGIGGSNQPQHF.

CDR3 protein: CASSAPPGLAGPKNTGELFF. The CDR3 bases are TGTGCCAGCAGTGCCCCCCCGGGACTAGCAGGACCCAAGAACACCGGGGAGCTGTTTTTT. V usage is TRBV6-1 and J usage is TRBJ2-2; 9 nucleotides agree with TRBD2. Germline CDR1 and CDR2: MNHNS and SASEGT. After removal of 4 bases from V and 1 base from J, the junction contained 16 bases not matched to a gene. The CDR3 totals 20 residues.

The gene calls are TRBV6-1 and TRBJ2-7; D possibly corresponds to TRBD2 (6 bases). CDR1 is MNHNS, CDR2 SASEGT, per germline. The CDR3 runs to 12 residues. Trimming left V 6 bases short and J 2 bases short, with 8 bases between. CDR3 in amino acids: CASRASAYEQYF. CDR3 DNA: TGTGCCAGCAGAGCTAGCGCCTACGAGCAGTACTTC.

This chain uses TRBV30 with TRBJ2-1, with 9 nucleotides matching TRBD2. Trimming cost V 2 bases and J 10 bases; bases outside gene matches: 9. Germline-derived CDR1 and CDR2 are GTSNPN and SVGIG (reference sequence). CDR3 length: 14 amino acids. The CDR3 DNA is TGTGCCTGGAGTTGGGGCGGGAGGGTCGGCGAGCAGTTCTTC. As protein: CAWSWGGRVGEQFF.

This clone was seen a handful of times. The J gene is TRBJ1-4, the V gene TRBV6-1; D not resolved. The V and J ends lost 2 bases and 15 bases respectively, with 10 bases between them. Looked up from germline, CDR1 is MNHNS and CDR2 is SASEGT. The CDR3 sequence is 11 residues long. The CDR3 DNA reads TGTGCCAGCAGTGAAAACGGAGGATTGTTTTTT. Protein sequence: CASSENGGLFF.

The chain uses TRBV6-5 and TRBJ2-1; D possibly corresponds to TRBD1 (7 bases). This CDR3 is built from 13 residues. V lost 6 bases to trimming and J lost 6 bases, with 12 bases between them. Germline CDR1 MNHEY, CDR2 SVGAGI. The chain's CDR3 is CASSRQGGNEQFF. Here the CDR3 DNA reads TGTGCCAGCAGCCGTCAGGGGGGCAATGAGCAGTTCTTC.